The 30 T cell receptor beta chains reported below all come from one sample, sequenced in a study of regulatory T cells in long-lasting Graves disease. Time point of the sample: newly diagnosed GD, antithyroid drugs for less than 3 months. With RNA extracted from PBMCs as input, the TCR library was made. Arm-PCR of CDR3 regions and iRepertoire HTBI primers were the basis on which TCR beta libraries were built. A single record per CDR3 protein comes from TCRdb applying MiXCR to the multiplex PCR reads. The sample yields about 440,000 distinct CDR3 sequences, more than 13% seen once. These records were also assigned to another study, of T cells in Graves' hyperthyroidism and ophthalmopathy.

Sequenced here: peripheral blood mononuclear cells (PBMCs), sampled at new diagnosis, from a patient treated with antithyroid drugs. These TCRs come from a woman under 40 with Graves disease.

This clonotype has at least ten counts. V is TRBV11-2 and J is TRBJ2-4, with D perhaps matching TRBD1 or TRBD2 (5 bases each). Germline values: CDR1 SGHAT, CDR2 FQNNGV. V was clipped by 5 bases and J by 0 bases, with 14 bases between them. The CDR3 runs 16 residues. CDR3 sequence reads: CASSNIRGVAKNIQYF. In nucleotides, the CDR3 is TGTGCCAGCAGCAATATAAGGGGAGTAGCCAAAAACATTCAGTACTTC.

A remark on this clonotype: A much larger clonotype is one base distant, so this may be a read error. The V and J genes are TRBV28 and TRBJ2-1; D is undetermined. Trimming left V 2 bases short and J 10 bases short, with 12 bases between. The germline gives CDR1 MDHEN, CDR2 SYDVKM. The CDR3 extends over 13 amino acids. CDR3 sequence: CASSLRAVREQFF. CDR3 sequence (DNA): TGTGCCAGCAGTTTAAGGGCGGTCCGGGAGCAGTTCTTC.

This clonotype was seen repeatedly, ten times or more. J is TRBJ2-7 and V is TRBV4-2; 7 bases match TRBD1. Looked up from germline, CDR1 is LGHNA and CDR2 is YNFKEQ. The CDR3 has 16 residues. After removal of 5 bases from V and 0 bases from J, the junction contained 10 bases not matched to a gene. Here the CDR3 reads CASSVITGTDSYEQYF. CDR3 nucleotides: TGTGCCAGCAGCGTCATCACCGGGACAGACTCCTACGAGCAGTACTTC.

This clonotype was recorded many times. The chain recombines TRBV2 with TRBJ2-1; TRBD1 or TRBD2 may be the D gene (6 bases each). Deletions cut 4 bases from V and 4 bases from J, with 8 bases between. The length of the CDR3 is 13 residues. Germline V gene sequence: CDR1 SNHLY, CDR2 FYNNEI. The DNA for the CDR3 is TGTGCCAGCAGTGGGAGGGGGTACAATGAGCAGTTCTTC. As protein: CASSGRGYNEQFF.

The chain links TRBV7-3 to TRBJ2-2, with D possibly TRBD2 on 6 matching bases. Germline CDR1 and CDR2: SGHTA and FQGTGA. This CDR3 has 15 amino acids. V was shortened by 1 base and J by 7 bases, with 13 bases between the two germline ends. CDR3 sequence reads: CASSLKGLGFGELFF. The CDR3 DNA sequence: TGTGCCAGCAGCTTAAAGGGACTTGGGTTCGGGGAGCTGTTTTTT.

This clonotype was seen many times. The chain links TRBV5-1 to TRBJ1-4, with 7 bases matching TRBD1. J gave up 0 bases and V 4 bases, and 6 bases lay outside the gene matches. Germline lookup yields CDR1 SGHRS and CDR2 YFSETQ. This CDR3 comprises 16 residues. CDR3 protein: CASSGGTGATNEKLFF. CDR3 nucleotide sequence: TGCGCCAGCAGCGGGGGCACAGGGGCAACTAATGAAAAACTGTTTTTT. Complete variable domain (other parts from reference TRBV5-1 and TRBJ1-4): KAGVTQTPRYLIKTRGQQVTLSCSPISGHRSVSWYQQTPGQGLQFLFEYFSETQRNKGNFPGRFSGRQFSNSRSEMNVSTLELGDSALYLCASSGGTGATNEKLFFGSGTQLSVL.

The chain is built from TRBV4-1 and TRBJ2-7; 10 nucleotides align to TRBD2. The CDR3 extends over 18 amino acids. Trimming took 3 bases from V and 4 from J; bases not matched to a gene: 15. Germline loops: CDR1 MGHRA, CDR2 YSYEKL. The CDR3 loop is CASSHPNQREGLKYEQYF. The CDR3 DNA is TGCGCCAGCAGCCACCCTAACCAGCGGGAGGGCCTTAAGTACGAGCAGTACTTC.

At least ten counts were recorded for this clonotype. The J gene is TRBJ2-3, the V gene TRBV4-1, with 7 bases lining up with TRBD2. Trimming removed 3 bases from V and 2 bases from J; junction bases left unmatched: 5. The CDR3 runs to 15 residues. Germline V gives CDR1 MGHRA, CDR2 YSYEKL. The DNA for the CDR3 is TGCGCCAGCAGCCAGCGGACTAGAAACACAGATACGCAGTATTTT. This translates into CASSQRTRNTDTQYF.

This clonotype was found many times. This chain links TRBV20-1 with TRBJ2-7; 12 positions agree with TRBD2. The trim removed 5 bases at V and 5 bases at J, leaving 7 bases unmatched. The CDR3 consists of 14 residues. Per germline, CDR1 DFQATT and CDR2 SNEGSKA (reference sequence). As DNA, the CDR3 is TGCAGTGCTCCTCCTAGGACTAGCGGGAACGAGCAGTACTTC. It translates to CSAPPRTSGNEQYF.

V usage is TRBV7-2 and J usage is TRBJ2-7, with TRBD2 matching 11 bases. The CDR3 length is 17 residues. Trimming at V came to 4 bases and at J to 2 bases, leaving 10 bases not matched to a gene. Germline V gives CDR1 SGHTA, CDR2 FQGNSA. CDR3 nucleotides: TGTGCCAGCAGCTCCTCCGGGACTAGCGGAAGTCCCTACGAGCAGTACTTC. Translating gives CASSSSGTSGSPYEQYF. Complete variable domain (other parts from reference TRBV7-2 and TRBJ2-7): GAGVSQSPSNKVTEKGKDVELRCDPISGHTALYWYRQSLGQGLEFLIYFQGNSAPDKSGLPSDRFSAERTGGSVSTLTIQRTQQEDSAVYLCASSSSGTSGSPYEQYFGPGTRLTVT.

This clonotype was seen only a few times. The CDR3: CASRMRRKLFF. The CDR3 nucleotides are TGTGCCAGCAGGATGAGGAGGAAACTGTTTTTT. The chain is built from TRBV6-1 and TRBJ1-4; D uncertain. Per the germline V gene, CDR1 is MNHNS and CDR2 is SASEGT. The CDR3 is made up of 11 amino acids. Deletions cut 6 bases from V and 11 bases from J, with 10 bases between.

Points on this clonotype: A much larger clone sits a single nucleotide away, making a read error possible. This chain joins TRBV20-1 and TRBJ2-7; 11 bases align to TRBD2. Germline V gene lookup returns CDR1 DFQATT and CDR2 SNEGSKA (reference sequence). V was clipped by 6 bases and J by 7 bases; unmatched bases: 8. The CDR3 spans 13 residues. The CDR3 nucleotides read TGCAGTGCGCGACTAGCGGGACCGAATGAGCAGTACTTC. Translating it yields CSARLAGPNEQYF.

The CDR3 loop reads CATSDAGTSGNEQFF. Here the CDR3 DNA reads TGTGCCACCAGTGACGCCGGGACTAGTGGTAATGAGCAGTTCTTC. This rearrangement joins TRBV24-1 to TRBJ2-1, with 8 bases lining up with TRBD2. The V gene's germline CDR1 is KGHDR and CDR2 SFDVKD. CDR3 length: 15 amino acids. Losses at the gene ends were 4 bases for V and 7 bases for J; bases not matched to a gene: 8.

On this clonotype: At one end the junction does not follow the germline gene, possibly because of a read error. The gene calls are TRBV2 and TRBJ2-3; TRBD2 might be the D (6 bases). This CDR3 is built from 16 residues. Germline assignment: CDR1 SNHLY and CDR2 FYNNEI. The CDR3 DNA sequence: TGCGCCAGCAGCCAAGTTAAGCGGGCCACGACAGATACGCAGTATTTT. It specifies CASSQVKRATTDTQYF.

The sample holds many counts of this clonotype. V and J are TRBV7-3 and TRBJ1-1, with no clear D. The CDR3 spans 15 residues. V gave up 5 bases and J gave up 0 bases, with 13 bases separating them. CDR1 SGHTA and CDR2 FQGTGA come from the germline V gene. This CDR3 is CASSPSTLLNTEAFF. The CDR3 nucleotides read TGTGCCAGCAGCCCCTCGACACTATTGAACACTGAAGCTTTCTTT. Together with reference TRBV7-3 and TRBJ1-1, the CDR3 gives the full variable domain: GAGVSQTPSNKVTEKGKYVELRCDPISGHTALYWYRQSLGQGPEFLIYFQGTGAADDSGLPNDRFFAVRPEGSVSTLKIQRTERGDSAVYLCASSPSTLLNTEAFFGQGTRLTVV.

The V call is TRBV11-1, the J call TRBJ2-2, with 8 positions matching TRBD1. Trimming at V came to 5 bases and at J to 6 bases, leaving 11 bases not matched to a gene. This CDR3 region has 16 residues. Germline values: CDR1 SGHAT, CDR2 FQDESV (reference sequence). The CDR3 coding sequence is TGTGCCAGCAGCCCAGACAGGGGAGTAGGGGCCGGGGAGCTGTTTTTT. Translated: CASSPDRGVGAGELFF.

On this clonotype: A much larger clone differs from this one at a single base, so this may be a read error. The conserved phenylalanine or tryptophan is not found at the CDR3 terminus, so this likely reflects a read error. The chain uses TRBV5-1 and TRBJ2-1; 7 nucleotides line up with TRBD2. The CDR3 extends over 12 amino acids. V lost 0 bases to trimming and J lost 10 bases; unmatched junction nucleotides: 1. From germline, CDR1 is SGHRS and CDR2 YFSETQ. In DNA, the CDR3 is TGCGCCAGCAGCTTGGGACTAGCAGAGCAGTTCCTC. Its protein is CASSLGLAEQFL.

This clonotype has a count of ten or more. The chain uses TRBV20-1 and TRBJ2-7; 9 bases agree with TRBD1. With V trimmed by 1 base and J by 2 bases, 6 bases remained unmatched. CDR3 length: 15 amino acids. CDR1 is DFQATT and CDR2 is SNEGSKA in the germline V gene (reference sequence). The CDR3 reads CSARAPGQGPYEQYF. The DNA for the CDR3 is TGCAGTGCTAGAGCCCCGGGACAGGGACCCTACGAGCAGTACTTC.

This clonotype was seen ten or more times. CDR3 nucleotide sequence: TGCGCCAGCAGTGAAGGACAGAACACTGAAGCTTTCTTT. Amino acid sequence: CASSEGQNTEAFF. The chain employs TRBV10-1 and TRBJ1-1; D may be TRBD1 (5 bases). The V end was cut by 3 bases, the J end by 1 base, with 6 bases between. Germline CDR1 and CDR2: WNHNN and SYGVQD (reference sequence). The CDR3 has 13 amino acids.

The V and J genes are TRBV27 and TRBJ2-7; the match to TRBD1 covers 7 bases. In germline, CDR1 is MNHEY, CDR2 SMNVEV (reference sequence). The CDR3 consists of 14 residues. The V and J ends lost 6 bases and 1 base, in that order; junction bases with no gene match: 6. CDR3 nucleotides: TGTGCCAGCAGAGACCGGGACAGTTCCTACGAGCAGTACTTC. Encoded protein: CASRDRDSSYEQYF.

Remarks on this clonotype: One end of the junction varies from germline; a read error may be responsible. The chain links TRBV20-1 to TRBJ2-4; 10 bases align to TRBD2. CDR1 DFQATT and CDR2 SNEGSKA come from the germline V gene (reference sequence). The CDR3 has 16 amino acids. CDR3: CSADLAGVTAKNIQHF. DNA of the CDR3: TGCAGTGCTGATCTAGCGGGAGTGACGGCCAAAAACATTCAGCACTTC.

The chain has TRBV18 and TRBJ2-1; a weak D match, TRBD2 (6 bases). The CDR3 runs 16 residues. The germline V gene has CDR1 KGHSH and CDR2 LQKENI. V dropped 2 bases and J dropped 0 bases, with 11 bases sitting between them. This CDR3 is CASSPAAGSSYNEQFF. In nucleotides, the CDR3 is TGTGCCAGCTCACCAGCGGCGGGGAGCTCCTACAATGAGCAGTTCTTC.

This clonotype has at least ten counts. The chain employs TRBV20-1 and TRBJ2-4; D unclear. Trimming removed 3 bases at V and 1 base at J, with 16 bases between. CDR1 and CDR2 (germline): DFQATT, SNEGSKA (reference sequence). This CDR3 region has 16 residues. The CDR3 protein is CSARMVESVAKNIQYF. The DNA of the CDR3 is TGCAGTGCTAGGATGGTTGAGTCCGTGGCCAAAAACATTCAGTACTTC.

This clonotype was recorded many times. V gene TRBV5-4 combines with J gene TRBJ2-1, with 9 bases aligning to TRBD2. The germline CDR1 and CDR2 sequences are SGHNT and YYREEE (reference sequence). Trimming cost V 5 bases and J 0 bases; bases outside gene matches: 6. The CDR3 extends over 16 amino acids. CDR3 amino acids: CASRRLAEASYNEQFF. CDR3 nucleotides: TGTGCCAGCAGGCGACTAGCGGAGGCCTCCTACAATGAGCAGTTCTTC.

The V gene is TRBV20-1, the J gene TRBJ2-5, with D possibly matching TRBD2 (5 bases). This CDR3 has 14 amino acids. V lost 6 bases and J 0 bases, leaving 14 bases between the germline ends. The germline V gene encodes CDR1 DFQATT and CDR2 SNEGSKA (reference sequence). In nucleotides, the CDR3 is TGCAGTGCCGGGGAAGGTTGGTACCAAGAGACCCAGTACTTC. Translated: CSAGEGWYQETQYF.

A word on this clonotype: A read error is the likely source, as a far larger clone sits one nucleotide away. This sequence joins TRBV6-2 or TRBV6-3 and TRBJ2-5, with D unresolved. Trimming took 7 bases from V and 11 from J, leaving 20 bases between them. The CDR3 has 13 residues. Germline CDR1 reads MNHEY; CDR2 reads SVGEGT. For the CDR3, the DNA is TGTGCCAGCACAGAAAGCTCCTACAATGAGCAGTACTTC. Protein: CASTESSYNEQYF.

This clonotype was observed at least ten times. The V and J genes are TRBV2 and TRBJ2-3; 7 nucleotides match TRBD2. CDR3 length: 15 residues. Germline V gene data show CDR1 as SNHLY and CDR2 as FYNNEI. The J segment lost 3 bases and the V segment lost 2 bases, leaving 5 bases of the junction unmatched. CDR3 bases: TGTGCCAGCAGTGAACGGGGGGATGGAACAGATACGCAGTATTTT. Translated, it gives CASSERGDGTDTQYF.

This chain uses TRBV12-3 or TRBV12-4 with TRBJ2-1, with D perhaps TRBD2 (5 bases). The CDR3 covers 12 residues. Trimming stripped 6 bases from V and 7 bases from J, with 10 bases between. The CDR3 reads CASRGVRNEQFF. CDR3 in DNA: TGTGCCAGCAGGGGAGTTCGGAATGAGCAGTTCTTC.

This clonotype was detected ten times or more. The chain combines TRBV30 with TRBJ2-3, with 11 bases identical to TRBD2. The J segment lost 4 bases and the V segment lost 4 bases, leaving 7 bases of the junction unmatched. This CDR3 comprises 15 residues. From germline, CDR1 is GTSNPN and CDR2 SVGIG (reference sequence). The CDR3 nucleotides read TGTGCCTGGACCACTAGCGGGAGAATCTCAGATACGCAGTATTTT. This translates into CAWTTSGRISDTQYF. Using reference TRBV30 and TRBJ2-3 for the parts outside the CDR3, the full variable domain is SQTIHQWPATLVQPVGSPLSLECTVEGTSNPNLYWYRQAAGRGLQLLFYSVGIGQISSEVPQNLSASRPQDRQFILSSKKLLLSDSGFYLCAWTTSGRISDTQYFGPGTRLTVL.

In its sample, this clonotype was seen a few times. The rearrangement links TRBV20-1 to TRBJ2-5; 11 nucleotides line up with TRBD2. The CDR3 totals 16 residues. Germline V gene sequence: CDR1 DFQATT, CDR2 SNEGSKA (reference sequence). With V trimmed by 1 base and J by 4 bases, 8 bases remained unmatched. The CDR3 is CSARAGGSGRGETQYF. The CDR3 bases are TGCAGTGCTAGAGCCGGGGGTAGCGGGAGGGGAGAGACCCAGTACTTC.